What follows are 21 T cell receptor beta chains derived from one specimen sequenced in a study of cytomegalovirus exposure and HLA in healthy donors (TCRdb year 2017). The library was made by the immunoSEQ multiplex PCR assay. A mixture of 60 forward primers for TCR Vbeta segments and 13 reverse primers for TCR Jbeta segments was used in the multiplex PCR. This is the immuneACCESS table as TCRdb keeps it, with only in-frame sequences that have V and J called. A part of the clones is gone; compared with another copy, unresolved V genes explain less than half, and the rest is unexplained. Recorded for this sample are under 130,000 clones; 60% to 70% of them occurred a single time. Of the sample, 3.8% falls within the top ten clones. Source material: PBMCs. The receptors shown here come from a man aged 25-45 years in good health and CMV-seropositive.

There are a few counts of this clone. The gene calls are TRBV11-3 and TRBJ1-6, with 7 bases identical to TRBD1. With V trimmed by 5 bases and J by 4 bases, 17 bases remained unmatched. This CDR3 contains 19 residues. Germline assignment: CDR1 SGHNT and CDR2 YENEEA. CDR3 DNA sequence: TGTGCCAGCAGCCCTGGGACAGTGGGGAATATGGGGTATAATTCACCCCTCCACTTT. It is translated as CASSPGTVGNMGYNSPLHF.

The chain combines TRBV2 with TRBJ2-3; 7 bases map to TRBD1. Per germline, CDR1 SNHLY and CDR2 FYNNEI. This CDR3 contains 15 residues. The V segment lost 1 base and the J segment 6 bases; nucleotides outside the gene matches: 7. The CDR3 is CASSEGDRPGDTQYF. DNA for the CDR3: TGTGCCAGCAGTGAAGGGGACAGACCAGGGGATACGCAGTATTTT.

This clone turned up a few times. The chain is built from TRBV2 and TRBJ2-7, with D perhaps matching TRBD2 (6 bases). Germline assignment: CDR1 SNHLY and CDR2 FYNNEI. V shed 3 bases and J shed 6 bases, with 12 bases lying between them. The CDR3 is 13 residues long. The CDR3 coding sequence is TGTGCCAGCAGTGAGGAGGGAGAGAGCGAGCAGTACTTC. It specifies CASSEEGESEQYF.

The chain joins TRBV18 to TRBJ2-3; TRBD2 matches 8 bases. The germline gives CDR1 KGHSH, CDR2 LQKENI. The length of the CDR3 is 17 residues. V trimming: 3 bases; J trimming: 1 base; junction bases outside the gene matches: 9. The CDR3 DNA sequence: TGTGCCAGCTCACCCTTTTCGGGACTAGGAGGCACAGATACGCAGTATTTT. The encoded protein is CASSPFSGLGGTDTQYF.

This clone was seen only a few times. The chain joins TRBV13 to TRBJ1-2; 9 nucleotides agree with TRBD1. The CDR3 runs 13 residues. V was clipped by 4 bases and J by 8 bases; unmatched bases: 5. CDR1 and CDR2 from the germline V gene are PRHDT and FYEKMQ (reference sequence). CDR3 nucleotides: TGTGCCAGCAGCTCGGACAGGGGAGGGGGCTACACCTTC. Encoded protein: CASSSDRGGGYTF. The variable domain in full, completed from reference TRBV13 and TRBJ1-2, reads AAGVIQSPRHLIKEKRETATLKCYPIPRHDTVYWYQQGPGQDPQFLISFYEKMQSDKGSIPDRFSAQQFSDYHSELNMSSLELGDSALYFCASSSDRGGGYTFGSGTRLTVV.

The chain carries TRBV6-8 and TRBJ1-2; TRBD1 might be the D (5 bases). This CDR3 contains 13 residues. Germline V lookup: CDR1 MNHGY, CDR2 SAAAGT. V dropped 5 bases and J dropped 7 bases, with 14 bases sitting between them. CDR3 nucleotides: TGTGCCAGCAGTGGCAGGGTGTTACGTGGCTACACCTTC. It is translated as CASSGRVLRGYTF.

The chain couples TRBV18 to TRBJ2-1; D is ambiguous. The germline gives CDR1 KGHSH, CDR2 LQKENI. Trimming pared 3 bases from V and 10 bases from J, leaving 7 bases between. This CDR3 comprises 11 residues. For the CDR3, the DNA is TGTGCCAGCTCACCGACAAGGGAGCAGTTCTTC. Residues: CASSPTREQFF.

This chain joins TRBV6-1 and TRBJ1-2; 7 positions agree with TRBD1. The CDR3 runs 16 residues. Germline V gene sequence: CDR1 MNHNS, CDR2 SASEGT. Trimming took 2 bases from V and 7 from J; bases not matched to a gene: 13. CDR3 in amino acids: CASSESPGQVVGGYTF. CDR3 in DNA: TGTGCCAGCAGTGAATCCCCCGGACAGGTCGTTGGTGGCTACACCTTC.

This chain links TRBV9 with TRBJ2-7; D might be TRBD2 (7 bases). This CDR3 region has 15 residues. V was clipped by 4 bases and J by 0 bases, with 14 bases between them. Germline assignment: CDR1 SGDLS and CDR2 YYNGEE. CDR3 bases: TGTGCCAGCAGCCGGGGGGCGCTTAGCTCCTACGAGCAGTACTTC. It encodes CASSRGALSSYEQYF.

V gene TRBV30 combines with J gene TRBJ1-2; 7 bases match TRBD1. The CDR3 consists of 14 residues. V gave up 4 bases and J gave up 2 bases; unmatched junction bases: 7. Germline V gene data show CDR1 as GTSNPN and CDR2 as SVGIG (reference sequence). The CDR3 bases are TGTGCCTGGACTTGGGACAGCGAGAACTATGGCTACACCTTC. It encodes CAWTWDSENYGYTF.

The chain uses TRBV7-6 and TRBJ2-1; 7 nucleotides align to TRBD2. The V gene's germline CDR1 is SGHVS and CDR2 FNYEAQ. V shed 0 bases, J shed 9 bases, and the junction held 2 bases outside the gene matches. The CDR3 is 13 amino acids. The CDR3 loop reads CASSLAASGEQFF. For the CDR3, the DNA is TGTGCCAGCAGCTTAGCGGCTAGCGGTGAGCAGTTCTTC.

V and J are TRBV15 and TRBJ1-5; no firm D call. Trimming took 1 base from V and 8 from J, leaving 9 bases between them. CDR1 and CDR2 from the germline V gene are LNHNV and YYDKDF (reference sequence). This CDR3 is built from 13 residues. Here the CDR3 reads CATSRVTLEPQHF. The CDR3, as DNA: TGTGCCACCAGCAGAGTAACTCTCGAGCCCCAGCATTTT.

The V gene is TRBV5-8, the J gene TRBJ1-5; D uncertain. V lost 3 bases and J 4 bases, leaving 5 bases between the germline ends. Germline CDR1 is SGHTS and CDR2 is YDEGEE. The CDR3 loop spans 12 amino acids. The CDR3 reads CASSSNNQPQHF. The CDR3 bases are TGTGCCAGCAGCTCCAATAATCAGCCCCAGCATTTT. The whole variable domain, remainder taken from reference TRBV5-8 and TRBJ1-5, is EAGVTQSPTHLIKTRGQQATLRCSPISGHTSVYWYQQALGLGLQFLLWYDEGEERNRGNFPPRFSGRQFPNYSSELNVNALELEDSALYLCASSSNNQPQHFGDGTRLSIL.

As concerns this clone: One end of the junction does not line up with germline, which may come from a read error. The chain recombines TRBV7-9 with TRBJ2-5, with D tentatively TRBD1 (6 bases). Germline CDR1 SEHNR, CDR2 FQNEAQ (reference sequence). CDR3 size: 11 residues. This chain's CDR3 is CSSTEGGTQYF. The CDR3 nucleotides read TGTTCCAGCACCGAAGGGGGGACCCAGTACTTC.

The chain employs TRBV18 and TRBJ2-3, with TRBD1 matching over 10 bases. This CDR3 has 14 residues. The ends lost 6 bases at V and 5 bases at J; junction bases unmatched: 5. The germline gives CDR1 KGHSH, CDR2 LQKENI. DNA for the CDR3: TGTGCCAGCTCCCGACAGGGGGCGGGAGATACGCAGTATTTT. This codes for CASSRQGAGDTQYF.

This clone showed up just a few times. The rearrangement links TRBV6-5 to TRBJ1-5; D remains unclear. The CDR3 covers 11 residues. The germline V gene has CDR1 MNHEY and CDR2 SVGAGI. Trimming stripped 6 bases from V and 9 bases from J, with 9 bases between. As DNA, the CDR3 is TGTGCCAGCAGCCTCGGAGGGCCCCAGCATTTT. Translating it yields CASSLGGPQHF.

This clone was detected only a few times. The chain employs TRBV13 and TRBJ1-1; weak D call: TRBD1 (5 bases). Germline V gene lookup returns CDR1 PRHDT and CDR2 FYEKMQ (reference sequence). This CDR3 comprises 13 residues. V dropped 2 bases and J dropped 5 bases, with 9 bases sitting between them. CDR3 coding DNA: TGTGCCAGCAGCTTATTTAGGGGAACTGAAGCTTTCTTT. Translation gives CASSLFRGTEAFF.

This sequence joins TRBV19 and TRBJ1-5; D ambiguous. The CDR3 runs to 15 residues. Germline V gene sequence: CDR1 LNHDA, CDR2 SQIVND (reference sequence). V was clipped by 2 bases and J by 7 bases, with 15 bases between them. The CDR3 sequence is CASSIFDSASQPQHF. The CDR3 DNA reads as TGTGCCAGTAGTATATTTGATTCTGCAAGCCAGCCCCAGCATTTT.

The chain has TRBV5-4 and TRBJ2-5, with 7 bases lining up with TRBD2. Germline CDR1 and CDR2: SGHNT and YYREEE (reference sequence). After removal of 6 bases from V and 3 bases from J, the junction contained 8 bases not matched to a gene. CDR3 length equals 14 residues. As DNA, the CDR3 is TGTGCCAGCACGTCTCACGGGGGGAAAGAGACCCAGTACTTC. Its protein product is CASTSHGGKETQYF.

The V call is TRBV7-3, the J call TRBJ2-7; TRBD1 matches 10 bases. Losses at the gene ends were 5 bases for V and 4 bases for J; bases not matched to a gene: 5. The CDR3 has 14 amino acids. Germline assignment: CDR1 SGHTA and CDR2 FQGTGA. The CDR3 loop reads CASSPGQGEYEQYF. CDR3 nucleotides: TGTGCCAGCAGCCCCGGACAGGGGGAATACGAGCAGTACTTC.

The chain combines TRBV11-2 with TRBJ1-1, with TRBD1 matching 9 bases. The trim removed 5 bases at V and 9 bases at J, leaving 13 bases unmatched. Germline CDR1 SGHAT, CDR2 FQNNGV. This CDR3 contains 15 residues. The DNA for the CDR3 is TGTGCCAGCAGCGCTATTCCGGGACAGGGAGGAAAAGCTTTCTTT. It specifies CASSAIPGQGGKAFF. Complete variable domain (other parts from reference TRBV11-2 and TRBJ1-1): EAGVAQSPRYKIIEKRQSVAFWCNPISGHATLYWYQQILGQGPKLLIQFQNNGVVDDSQLPKDRFSAERLKGVDSTLKIQPAKLEDSAVYLCASSAIPGQGGKAFFGQGTRLTVV.